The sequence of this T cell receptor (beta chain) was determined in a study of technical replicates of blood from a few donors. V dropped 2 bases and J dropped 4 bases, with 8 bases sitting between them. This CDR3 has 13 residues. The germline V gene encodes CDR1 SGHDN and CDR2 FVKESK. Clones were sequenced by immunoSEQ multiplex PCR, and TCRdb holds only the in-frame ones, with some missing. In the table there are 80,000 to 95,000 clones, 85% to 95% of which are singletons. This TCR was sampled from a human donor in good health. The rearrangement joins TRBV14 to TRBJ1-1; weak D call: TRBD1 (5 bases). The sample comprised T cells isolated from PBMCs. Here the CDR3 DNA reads TGTGCCAGCAGCCAATTGCAGGGCACTGAAGCTTTCTTT. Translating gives CASSQLQGTEAFF.